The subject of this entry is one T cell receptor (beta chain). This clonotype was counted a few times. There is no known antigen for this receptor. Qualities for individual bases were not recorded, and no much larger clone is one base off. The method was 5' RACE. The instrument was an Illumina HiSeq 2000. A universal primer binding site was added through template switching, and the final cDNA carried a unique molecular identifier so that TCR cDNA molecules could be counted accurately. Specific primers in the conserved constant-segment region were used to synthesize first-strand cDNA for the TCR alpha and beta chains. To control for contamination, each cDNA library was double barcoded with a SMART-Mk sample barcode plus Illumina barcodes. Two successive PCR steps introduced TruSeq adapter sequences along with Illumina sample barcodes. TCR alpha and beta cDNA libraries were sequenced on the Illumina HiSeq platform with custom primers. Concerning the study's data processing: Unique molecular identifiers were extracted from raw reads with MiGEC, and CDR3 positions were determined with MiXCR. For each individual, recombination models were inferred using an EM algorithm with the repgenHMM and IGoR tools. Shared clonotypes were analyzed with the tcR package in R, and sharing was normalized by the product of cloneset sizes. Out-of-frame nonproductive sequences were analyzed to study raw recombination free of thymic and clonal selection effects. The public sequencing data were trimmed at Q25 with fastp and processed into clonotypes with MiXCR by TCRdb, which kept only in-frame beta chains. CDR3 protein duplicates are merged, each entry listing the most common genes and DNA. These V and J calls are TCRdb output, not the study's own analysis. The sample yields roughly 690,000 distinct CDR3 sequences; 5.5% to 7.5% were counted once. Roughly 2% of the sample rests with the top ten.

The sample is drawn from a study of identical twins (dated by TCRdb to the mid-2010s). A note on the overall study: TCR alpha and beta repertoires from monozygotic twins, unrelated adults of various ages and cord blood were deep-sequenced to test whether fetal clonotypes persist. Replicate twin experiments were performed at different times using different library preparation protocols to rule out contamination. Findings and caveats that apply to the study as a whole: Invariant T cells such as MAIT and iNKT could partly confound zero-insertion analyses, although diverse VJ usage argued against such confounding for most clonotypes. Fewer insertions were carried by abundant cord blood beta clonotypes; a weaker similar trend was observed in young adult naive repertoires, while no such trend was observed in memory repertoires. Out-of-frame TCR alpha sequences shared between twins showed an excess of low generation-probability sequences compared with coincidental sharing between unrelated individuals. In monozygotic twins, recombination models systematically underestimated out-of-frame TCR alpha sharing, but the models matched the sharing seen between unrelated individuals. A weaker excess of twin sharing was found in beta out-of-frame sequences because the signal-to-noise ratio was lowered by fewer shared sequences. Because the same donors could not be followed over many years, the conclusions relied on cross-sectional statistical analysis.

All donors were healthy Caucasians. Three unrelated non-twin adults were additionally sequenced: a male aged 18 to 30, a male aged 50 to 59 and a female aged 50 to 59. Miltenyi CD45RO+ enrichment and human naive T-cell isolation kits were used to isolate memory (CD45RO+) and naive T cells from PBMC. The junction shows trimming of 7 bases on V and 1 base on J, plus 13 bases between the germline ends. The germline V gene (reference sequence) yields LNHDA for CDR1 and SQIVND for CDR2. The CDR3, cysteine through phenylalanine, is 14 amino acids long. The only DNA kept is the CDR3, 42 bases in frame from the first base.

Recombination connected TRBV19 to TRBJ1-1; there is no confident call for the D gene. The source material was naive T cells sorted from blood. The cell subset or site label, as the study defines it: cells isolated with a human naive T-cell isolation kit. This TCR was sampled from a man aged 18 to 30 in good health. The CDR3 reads CASIPATGNTEAFF. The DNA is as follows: TGTGCCAGTATTCCTGCCACCGGGAACACTGAAGCTTTCTTT.